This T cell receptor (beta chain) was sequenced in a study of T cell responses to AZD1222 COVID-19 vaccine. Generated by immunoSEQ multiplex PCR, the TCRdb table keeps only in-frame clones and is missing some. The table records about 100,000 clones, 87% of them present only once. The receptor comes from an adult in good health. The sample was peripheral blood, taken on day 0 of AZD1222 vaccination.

As DNA, the CDR3 is TGTGCCAGTAGTGGGACAGGAAGGAATTCACCCCTCCACTTT. Its protein product is CASSGTGRNSPLHF. V gene TRBV19 combines with J gene TRBJ1-6; 8 bases agree with TRBD1. The ends lost 5 bases at V and 7 bases at J; junction bases unmatched: 4. The germline gives CDR1 LNHDA, CDR2 SQIVND (reference sequence). The CDR3 consists of 14 residues.